Following are 29 T cell receptor beta chains from one sample sequenced in a study of cytomegalovirus exposure and HLA in healthy donors. The PCR used 60 Vbeta and 13 Jbeta primers. Assay: immunoSEQ multiplex PCR; the TCRdb copy retains only in-frame clones and omits some. The sample has roughly 200,000 clones, 8.5% to 10% seen once; the top ten hold roughly 1.3%. Sequences were obtained from PBMCs. These receptors came from a woman in her thirties in good health and CMV-seropositive.

V is TRBV6-6 and J is TRBJ1-1; D is ambiguous. V was clipped by 0 bases and J by 0 bases, with 5 bases between them. The CDR3 contains 14 residues. The germline gives CDR1 MNHNY, CDR2 SVGAGI (reference sequence). CDR3 coding DNA: TGTGCCAGCAGTTACTCAGCTATGAACACTGAAGCTTTCTTT. Translating gives CASSYSAMNTEAFF.

The chain is built from TRBV6-5 and TRBJ2-7, with D possibly being TRBD2 (5 bases). Germline V CDR1 and CDR2: MNHEY, SVGAGI. CDR3 size: 14 residues. Trimming stripped 0 bases from V and 5 bases from J, with 11 bases between. The CDR3 DNA reads as TGTGCCAGCAGTTACTCGACTATCCCACACGAGCAGTACTTC. It yields the protein CASSYSTIPHEQYF.

This chain uses TRBV9 with TRBJ2-5, with D maybe TRBD1 (6 bases). The CDR3 spans 17 residues. Deletions cut 4 bases from V and 2 bases from J, with 21 bases between. Germline-derived CDR1 and CDR2 are SGDLS and YYNGEE. The CDR3 here is CASSLLQGPSGQETQYF. The CDR3 nucleotides read TGTGCCAGCAGCCTCTTACAGGGACCCTCGGGTCAAGAGACCCAGTACTTC. Together with reference TRBV9 and TRBJ2-5, the CDR3 gives the full variable domain: DSGVTQTPKHLITATGQRVTLRCSPRSGDLSVYWYQQSLDQGLQFLIQYYNGEERAKGNILERFSAQQFPDLHSELNLSSLELGDSALYFCASSLLQGPSGQETQYFGPGTRLLVL.

This clone has just a few counts. The chain uses TRBV30 and TRBJ2-7, with TRBD1 matching over 8 bases. V was pared by 3 bases and J by 3 bases, with 4 bases of the junction left unmatched. The CDR3 is made up of 13 amino acids. Germline assignment: CDR1 GTSNPN and CDR2 SVGIG (reference sequence). The CDR3 reads CAWSWDRSYEQYF. CDR3 nucleotide sequence: TGTGCCTGGAGCTGGGACAGGAGCTACGAGCAGTACTTC.

This clone was recorded a few times. The chain couples TRBV5-1 to TRBJ2-3; no reliable D call. Per the germline V gene, CDR1 is SGHRS and CDR2 is YFSETQ. The CDR3 length is 15 residues. V gave up 0 bases and J gave up 0 bases, with 8 bases separating them. CDR3 nucleotide sequence: TGCGCCAGCAGCTTGGACTTAACTAGCACAGATACGCAGTATTTT. Translation: CASSLDLTSTDTQYF.

V is TRBV9 and J is TRBJ1-3; 7 bases are a match to TRBD1. Germline CDR1 and CDR2: SGDLS and YYNGEE. After removal of 3 bases from V and 0 bases from J, the junction contained 12 bases not matched to a gene. This CDR3 is built from 18 residues. CDR3 DNA: TGTGCCAGCAGCGCCTCCGGGACAGCGGCCTCCTCTGGAAACACCATATATTTT. Its protein is CASSASGTAASSGNTIYF.

The genes are TRBV7-6 and TRBJ2-5, with D possibly matching TRBD2 (6 bases). V lost 2 bases and J lost 5, with 12 bases in between. This CDR3 is 14 amino acids long. Germline values: CDR1 SGHVS, CDR2 FNYEAQ. In nucleotides, the CDR3 is TGTGCCAGCAGCTTATTAGCCCGGGGGGAGACCCAGTACTTC. This sequence encodes CASSLLARGETQYF.

A remark on this clone: Other nucleotide sequences from this sample produce the same CDR3. This CDR3 reads CAWSDSGLAEPRISTGELFF. CDR3 nucleotide sequence: TGTGCCTGGAGCGACTCGGGGCTAGCGGAACCCAGGATCTCGACCGGGGAGCTGTTTTTT. The chain links TRBV30 to TRBJ2-2; 7 bases line up with TRBD2. J gave up 5 bases and V 3 bases, and 24 bases lay outside the gene matches. The CDR3 consists of 20 residues. Per germline, CDR1 GTSNPN and CDR2 SVGIG (reference sequence).

This clone was picked up a small number of times. The chain employs TRBV27 and TRBJ1-5; D unclear. Germline CDR1 MNHEY, CDR2 SMNVEV (reference sequence). This CDR3 region has 13 residues. V dropped 5 bases and J dropped 9 bases, with 14 bases sitting between them. This chain's CDR3 is CASSLEGFGPQHF. CDR3 DNA sequence: TGTGCCAGCAGTCTTGAGGGATTCGGGCCCCAGCATTTT.

This clone was counted between two and nine times. A junction end diverges from the germline sequence, so it may reflect a read error. This chain joins TRBV11-2 and TRBJ2-7, with 11 bases aligning to TRBD2. CDR1 is SGHAT and CDR2 is FQNNGV in the germline V gene. The CDR3 consists of 15 residues. The CDR3 loop is CASRLAGGLGGEQYF. CDR3 DNA: TGTGCCAGCCGCTTAGCGGGAGGGCTGGGGGGCGAGCAGTACTTC.

This clone was detected a few times. The genes are TRBV19 and TRBJ2-1; no firm D call. CDR1 LNHDA and CDR2 SQIVND come from the germline V gene (reference sequence). CDR3 length: 15 amino acids. V was trimmed by 6 bases and J by 0 bases, leaving 12 bases between them. In DNA, the CDR3 is TGTGCCAGTAGCCCCTACGAGAGCTCCTACAATGAGCAGTTCTTC. It specifies CASSPYESSYNEQFF.

In this sample, this clone turned up a few times. The chain recombines TRBV9 with TRBJ2-2; a weak D match, TRBD2 (5 bases). Trimming removed 1 base from V and 2 bases from J, with 15 bases in between. The germline V gene encodes CDR1 SGDLS and CDR2 YYNGEE. CDR3 size: 17 residues. The CDR3 loop reads CASSVTGSWLNTGELFF. Written as DNA, the CDR3 is TGTGCCAGCAGCGTAACGGGGTCTTGGCTTAACACCGGGGAGCTGTTTTTT.

This clone was observed a few times. V gene TRBV5-1 combines with J gene TRBJ2-7, with D perhaps TRBD1 (5 bases). V was shortened by 0 bases and J by 5 bases, with 12 bases between the two germline ends. CDR1 and CDR2 from the germline V gene are SGHRS and YFSETQ. CDR3 length: 14 amino acids. As DNA, the CDR3 is TGCGCCAGCAGCTTGGCCCAGGGTGCGAACGAGCAGTACTTC. Its protein is CASSLAQGANEQYF.

This clone was picked up a small number of times. The J gene is TRBJ2-7, the V gene TRBV27; 9 nucleotides align to TRBD2. After removal of 7 bases from V and 5 bases from J, the junction contained 21 bases not matched to a gene. This CDR3 comprises 18 residues. CDR1 is MNHEY, CDR2 SMNVEV, per germline (reference sequence). CDR3 region: CASINLGSSGISHHEQYF. The CDR3 DNA reads as TGTGCCAGCATTAACTTAGGGTCTAGCGGGATATCTCATCACGAGCAGTACTTC.

Here the CDR3 DNA reads TGTGCCTGGAGTCGGAGCGCGAACACTGAAGCTTTCTTT. Translated, it gives CAWSRSANTEAFF. The V call is TRBV30, the J call TRBJ1-1; D unclear. The germline CDR1 and CDR2 sequences are GTSNPN and SVGIG (reference sequence). Trimming pared 2 bases from V and 1 base from J, leaving 8 bases between. This CDR3 is built from 13 residues.

As DNA, the CDR3 is TGTGCCTGGAGTGTAGGACAGCCTCGACAGCCCCAGCATTTT. As protein: CAWSVGQPRQPQHF. V gene TRBV30 combines with J gene TRBJ1-5, with D perhaps TRBD1 (6 bases). Trimming took 0 bases from V and 7 from J, leaving 13 bases between them. The CDR3 runs to 14 residues. Germline V CDR1 and CDR2: GTSNPN, SVGIG (reference sequence).

The chain is built from TRBV5-1 and TRBJ2-1; 11 nucleotides match TRBD2. V trimming: 0 bases; J trimming: 6 bases; junction bases outside the gene matches: 5. CDR1 is SGHRS and CDR2 is YFSETQ in the germline V gene. This CDR3 has 16 amino acids. CDR3 amino acids: CASSLGGTSGSNEQFF. DNA of the CDR3: TGCGCCAGCAGCTTGGGGGGGACTAGCGGTTCCAATGAGCAGTTCTTC.

The chain is built from TRBV19 and TRBJ1-1, with a weak D call TRBD1 (5 bases). Germline V gene sequence: CDR1 LNHDA, CDR2 SQIVND (reference sequence). V lost 3 bases and J lost 3, with 14 bases in between. The CDR3 has 15 amino acids. The CDR3 loop reads CASSISGGLDTEAFF. CDR3 bases: TGTGCCAGTAGTATCTCCGGGGGATTGGACACTGAAGCTTTCTTT. Full variable domain (outside the CDR3, taken from reference TRBV19 and TRBJ1-1): DGGITQSPKYLFRKEGQNVTLSCEQNLNHDAMYWYRQDPGQGLRLIYYSQIVNDFQKGDIAEGYSVSREKKESFPLTVTSAQKNPTAFYLCASSISGGLDTEAFFGQGTRLTVV.

The chain uses TRBV6-6 and TRBJ2-3, with TRBD2 identical over 7 bases. This CDR3 spans 14 amino acids. Germline assignment: CDR1 MNHNY and CDR2 SVGAGI (reference sequence). The V segment lost 3 bases and the J segment 3 bases; nucleotides outside the gene matches: 3. CDR3 sequence (DNA): TGTGCCAGCAGTTATACCGGGAGGACAGATACGCAGTATTTT. Its translation is CASSYTGRTDTQYF.

The chain is built from TRBV2 and TRBJ1-3; D not resolved. The germline V gene encodes CDR1 SNHLY and CDR2 FYNNEI. V lost 10 bases to trimming and J lost 4 bases, with 11 bases between them. The CDR3 contains 12 residues. The CDR3 sequence is CATPTNGNTIYF. As DNA, the CDR3 is TGTGCCACCCCGACAAACGGAAACACCATATATTTT. The full variable domain, completed using reference TRBV2 and TRBJ1-3, is EPEVTQTPSHQVTQMGQEVILRCVPISNHLYFYWYRQILGQKVEFLVSFYNNEISEKSEIFDDQFSVERPDGSNFTLKIRSTKLEDSAMYFCATPTNGNTIYFGEGSWLTVV.

The chain combines TRBV6-5 with TRBJ1-6; 8 nucleotides align to TRBD1. Trimming removed 6 bases from V and 7 bases from J; junction bases left unmatched: 8. The germline V gene has CDR1 MNHEY and CDR2 SVGAGI. The CDR3 consists of 15 residues. In nucleotides, the CDR3 is TGTGCCAGCAGGGGGGACAGGTTTCACAATTCACCCCTCCACTTT. It yields the protein CASRGDRFHNSPLHF.

The chain carries TRBV4-1 and TRBJ2-7; 8 bases fit TRBD2. V shed 0 bases, J shed 9 bases, and the junction held 19 bases outside the gene matches. The germline V gene has CDR1 MGHRA and CDR2 YSYEKL. The CDR3 is 18 amino acids. The DNA for the CDR3 is TGCGCCAGCAGCCAAGATCTTGGCCCTAGCGGGTTCAGCCATAGGCAGTACTTC. This codes for CASSQDLGPSGFSHRQYF.

This clone was observed a handful of times. The J gene is TRBJ2-7, the V gene TRBV15; 9 bases match TRBD2. Trimming removed 1 base from V and 7 bases from J; junction bases left unmatched: 8. The CDR3 sequence is 15 residues long. CDR1 and CDR2 (germline): LNHNV, YYDKDF (reference sequence). The CDR3 nucleotides are TGTGCCACCAGCAGAGTGCGGGAGGGCCAGAGGGAGCAGTACTTC. Amino acid sequence: CATSRVREGQREQYF. The full variable domain, with the rest looked up from reference TRBV15 and TRBJ2-7, is DAMVIQNPRYQVTQFGKPVTLSCSQTLNHNVMYWYQQKSSQAPKLLFHYYDKDFNNEADTPDNFQSRRPNTSFCFLDIRSPGLGDTAMYLCATSRVREGQREQYFGPGTRLTVT.

This sequence joins TRBV5-1 and TRBJ2-5; 11 bases map to TRBD2. Unmatched junction bases numbered 2, after V lost 0 bases and J lost 4 bases. Germline values: CDR1 SGHRS, CDR2 YFSETQ. The CDR3 is 15 amino acids. The CDR3 nucleotides read TGCGCCAGCAGCTTGGACCTAGCGGGAGGAGAGACCCAGTACTTC. This gives the protein CASSLDLAGGETQYF.

V is TRBV5-1 and J is TRBJ2-3; D might be TRBD1 (5 bases). V was cut by 3 bases and J by 0 bases, with 14 bases left in between. CDR1 is SGHRS and CDR2 is YFSETQ in the germline V gene. The CDR3 has 16 amino acids. CDR3 bases: TGCGCCAGCAGCTGGAAAACAGGAGATAGCACAGATACGCAGTATTTT. Translation gives CASSWKTGDSTDTQYF.

This clone was counted only a few times. This sequence joins TRBV7-9 and TRBJ1-2; D is perhaps TRBD1 (5 bases). The length of the CDR3 is 13 residues. Trimming shortened V by 5 bases and J by 2 bases, and 9 bases separated the two germline ends. The germline gives CDR1 SEHNR, CDR2 FQNEAQ (reference sequence). The CDR3 bases are TGTGCCAGCAGCACGACAGAGAACTATGGCTACACCTTC. Amino acids: CASSTTENYGYTF.

This clone came up a few times. The V call is TRBV25-1, the J call TRBJ1-1; D is unclear. V lost 2 bases to trimming and J lost 1 base, with 11 bases between them. CDR1 and CDR2 (germline): MGHDK, SYGVNS. The CDR3 runs 15 residues. The CDR3 loop is CASSEPRNGNTEAFF. The CDR3 DNA reads as TGTGCCAGCAGTGAACCTCGCAACGGGAACACTGAAGCTTTCTTT.

The CDR3 bases are TGTGCCAGCTCCCTAGCGTCGATCACCGGGGAGCTGTTTTTT. This sequence encodes CASSLASITGELFF. The J gene is TRBJ2-2, the V gene TRBV2, with D tentatively TRBD2 (6 bases). In germline, CDR1 is SNHLY, CDR2 FYNNEI. The CDR3 sequence is 14 residues long. V lost 8 bases and J lost 4, with 14 bases in between.

This chain connects TRBV7-9 to TRBJ2-7; D gene unclear. The germline CDR1 and CDR2 sequences are SEHNR and FQNEAQ (reference sequence). V shed 4 bases and J shed 7 bases, with 8 bases lying between them. This CDR3 has 11 amino acids. The CDR3 is CASSSVWEQYF. CDR3 coding DNA: TGTGCCAGCAGCTCGGTTTGGGAGCAGTACTTC.